The rows below give T cell receptor beta chains drawn from one sample of a study of T-cell reconstitution after alpha-beta-depleted transplantation in children. Each CDR3 protein gets one entry after TCRdb re-called the PCR reads with MiXCR. The sample shows approximately 83,000 distinct CDR3 sequences, more than 7% of them seen only once. The sequenced sample was PBMCs from the stem cell graft donor, obtained from the stem cell graft. These receptor sequences come from a human donor who donated a stem cell graft to a child with congenital amegakaryocytic thrombocytopenia. CDR3s include the opening cysteine and the closing phenylalanine or tryptophan. A D gene is named only where the DNA matches it firmly. Only some rows state a clone size, as once, few, many or a class for expanded clones.

d_gene: .
v_gene: TRBV7-3
abundance: many
j_gene: TRBJ1-1
CDR3nt: TGTGCCAGCAGCTTACGTCCCTCGCCGGTGAACACTGAAGCTTTCTTT
CDR3aa: CASSLRPSPVNTEAFF

d_gene: .
v_gene: TRBV6-2/TRBV6-3
abundance: many
j_gene: TRBJ2-2
CDR3nt: TGTGCCAGCAGTTCAGCAGAAACCGGGGAGCTGTTTTTT
CDR3aa: CASSSAETGELFF

d_gene: TRBD2
v_gene: TRBV12-3/TRBV12-4
abundance: many
j_gene: TRBJ2-5
CDR3nt: TGTGCCAGCACGGTTGGGTGGAGCGGGGGGCCACAAGAGACCCAGTACTTC
CDR3aa: CASTVGWSGGPQETQYF

d_gene: .
v_gene: TRBV9
abundance: many
j_gene: TRBJ1-6
CDR3nt: TGTGCCAGCAGCGTTTCACCGACTAATTCACCCCTCCACTTT
CDR3aa: CASSVSPTNSPLHF

d_gene: .
v_gene: TRBV7-9
abundance: many
j_gene: TRBJ1-2
CDR3nt: TGTGCCAGCAGCTTCGATGGCTACACCTTC
CDR3aa: CASSFDGYTF

d_gene: .
v_gene: TRBV20-1
abundance: many
j_gene: TRBJ1-6
CDR3nt: TGCAGTGCTGGGATCAGCGTCTCCTATAATTCACCCCTCCACTTT
CDR3aa: CSAGISVSYNSPLHF

d_gene: .
v_gene: TRBV28
abundance: many
j_gene: TRBJ1-4
CDR3nt: TGTGCCAGCAGTTTCTCGTTGGACGGAAGAGAAAAACTGTTTTTT
CDR3aa: CASSFSLDGREKLFF

d_gene: TRBD1
v_gene: TRBV20-1
abundance: many
j_gene: TRBJ2-7
CDR3nt: TGCAGTGCTAGAGTGGGGGGGACAGGGGGCGAGCAGTACTTC
CDR3aa: CSARVGGTGGEQYF

d_gene: TRBD1
v_gene: TRBV7-8
abundance: many
j_gene: TRBJ1-1
CDR3nt: TGTGCCAGCCAATTACAGGGGTCTGAAGCTTTCTTT
CDR3aa: CASQLQGSEAFF

d_gene: TRBD2
v_gene: TRBV6-2/TRBV6-3
abundance: .
j_gene: TRBJ2-1
CDR3nt: TGTGCCAGCAGTTACAGGGGACTAGCGGGAGTGGGATTCAACAATGAGCAGTTCTTC
CDR3aa: CASSYRGLAGVGFNNEQFF

d_gene: .
v_gene: TRBV7-2
abundance: many
j_gene: TRBJ1-6
CDR3nt: TGTGCCAGCAGCCGGGACCGAAGGAATTCACCCCTCCACTTT
CDR3aa: CASSRDRRNSPLHF

d_gene: .
v_gene: TRBV5-1
abundance: many
j_gene: TRBJ1-3
CDR3nt: TGCGCCAGCAGCTTGATCTCAGGGTCCTCTGGAAACACCATATATTTT
CDR3aa: CASSLISGSSGNTIYF

d_gene: .
v_gene: TRBV12-3/TRBV12-4
abundance: many
j_gene: TRBJ1-4
CDR3nt: TGTGCCAGCAGTTTAATTCTCCAGGAAAAACTGTTTTTT
CDR3aa: CASSLILQEKLFF

d_gene: .
v_gene: TRBV20-1
abundance: .
j_gene: TRBJ2-7
CDR3nt: TGCAGTGCAGTTCAAGGGGTCGAGCAGTACTTC
CDR3aa: CSAVQGVEQYF

d_gene: TRBD2
v_gene: TRBV27
abundance: many
j_gene: TRBJ2-3
CDR3nt: TGTGCCAGCAAACGTGGGGGGGGCACAGATACGCAGTATTTT
CDR3aa: CASKRGGGTDTQYF

d_gene: .
v_gene: TRBV6-1
abundance: many
j_gene: TRBJ1-1
CDR3nt: TGTGCCAGCAGGCCTCCGACCGTTGGGGCGAACACTGAAGCTTTCTTT
CDR3aa: CASRPPTVGANTEAFF

d_gene: .
v_gene: TRBV30
abundance: many
j_gene: TRBJ2-1
CDR3nt: TGTGCCTGGGAAGGCGGAAGAAGACACAATGAGCAGTTCTTC
CDR3aa: CAWEGGRRHNEQFF

d_gene: .
v_gene: TRBV7-6
abundance: .
j_gene: TRBJ2-7
CDR3nt: TGTGCCAGCAGCTTAGACTTAGGAGGGGAGCAGTACTTC
CDR3aa: CASSLDLGGEQYF

d_gene: .
v_gene: TRBV2
abundance: many
j_gene: TRBJ2-2
CDR3nt: TGTGCCAGCAGTTACTCTGTTGAGCTGTTTTTT
CDR3aa: CASSYSVELFF

d_gene: TRBD1
v_gene: TRBV5-1
abundance: many
j_gene: TRBJ1-2
CDR3nt: TGCGCCAGCAGCTCCACAGGGGCAATAGCTAACTATGGCTACACCTTC
CDR3aa: CASSSTGAIANYGYTF

d_gene: .
v_gene: TRBV4-2
abundance: many
j_gene: TRBJ2-7
CDR3nt: TGTGCCAGCAGCCAGGCAGGGGAGGACGAGCAGTACTTC
CDR3aa: CASSQAGEDEQYF

d_gene: TRBD1
v_gene: TRBV20-1
abundance: many
j_gene: TRBJ1-2
CDR3nt: TGCAGTGCCGAGACAGGGGCCTATGGCTACACCTTC
CDR3aa: CSAETGAYGYTF

d_gene: .
v_gene: TRBV28
abundance: many
j_gene: TRBJ2-5
CDR3nt: TGTGCCAGCAGTTCCCCTGGTCGGGAAGAGACCCAGTACTTC
CDR3aa: CASSSPGREETQYF

d_gene: .
v_gene: TRBV20-1
abundance: many
j_gene: TRBJ2-7
CDR3nt: TGCAGTGCTCCTTTCATGGGGACTCTCTACGAGCAGTACTTC
CDR3aa: CSAPFMGTLYEQYF

d_gene: .
v_gene: TRBV12-3/TRBV12-4
abundance: once
j_gene: TRBJ1-2
CDR3nt: TGTGCCAGCAGTTTAGACGAAACGGATGGCTACACCTTC
CDR3aa: CASSLDETDGYTF

d_gene: .
v_gene: TRBV9
abundance: many
j_gene: TRBJ1-6
CDR3nt: TGTGCCAGCAGCGCGTCGGGGAACCTCGGTTCACCCCTCCACTTT
CDR3aa: CASSASGNLGSPLHF

d_gene: TRBD2
v_gene: TRBV5-1
abundance: many
j_gene: TRBJ2-3
CDR3nt: TGCGCCAGCAGCAGAACTAGCGGAGACACAGATACGCAGTATTTT
CDR3aa: CASSRTSGDTDTQYF

d_gene: .
v_gene: TRBV13
abundance: many
j_gene: TRBJ1-4
CDR3nt: TGTGCCAGCAGCTTGGAGGATGGGGAAAAACTGTTTTTT
CDR3aa: CASSLEDGEKLFF

d_gene: .
v_gene: TRBV2
abundance: many
j_gene: TRBJ1-6
CDR3nt: TGTGCCAGCACTCTGCCCTATTCACCCCTCCACTTT
CDR3aa: CASTLPYSPLHF

d_gene: .
v_gene: TRBV5-1
abundance: few
j_gene: TRBJ2-4
CDR3nt: TGCGCCAGCAGCCTCGAGGCTTTATCAACGGGCATTCAGTACTTC
CDR3aa: CASSLEALSTGIQYF

d_gene: TRBD1
v_gene: TRBV18
abundance: .
j_gene: TRBJ2-7
CDR3nt: TGTGCCAGCTCACAAACGGGACAGGGGGCTTGGTACGAGCAGTACTTC
CDR3aa: CASSQTGQGAWYEQYF

d_gene: .
v_gene: TRBV5-1
abundance: many
j_gene: TRBJ2-3
CDR3nt: TGCGCCAGCAGCTCCCTGGGGCAGGGGACCCTCACAGATACGCAGTATTTT
CDR3aa: CASSSLGQGTLTDTQYF

d_gene: .
v_gene: TRBV7-2
abundance: many
j_gene: TRBJ2-3
CDR3nt: TGTGCCAGCAGCTTAGCCCGGAACGGAGATACGCAGTATTTT
CDR3aa: CASSLARNGDTQYF

d_gene: .
v_gene: TRBV12-3/TRBV12-4
abundance: many
j_gene: TRBJ1-3
CDR3nt: TGTGCCAGCAGTTTGGACAGAAACACCATATATTTT
CDR3aa: CASSLDRNTIYF

d_gene: TRBD1
v_gene: TRBV7-9
abundance: many
j_gene: TRBJ2-7
CDR3nt: TGTGCCAGCAGCGAACGGGACAGCAGCTCCTACGAGCAGTACTTC
CDR3aa: CASSERDSSSYEQYF

d_gene: .
v_gene: TRBV5-5
abundance: many
j_gene: TRBJ2-2
CDR3nt: TGTGCCGGTGGACAGAACACCGGGGAGCTGTTTTTT
CDR3aa: CAGGQNTGELFF

d_gene: TRBD1
v_gene: TRBV5-1
abundance: .
j_gene: TRBJ2-7
CDR3nt: TGCGCCAGCAGCTGGACAGGGGGCTCCTACGAGCAGTACTTC
CDR3aa: CASSWTGGSYEQYF

d_gene: .
v_gene: TRBV5-1
abundance: few
j_gene: TRBJ2-1
CDR3nt: TGCGCCAGCAGCTTACAGGGGACTAGTTCCTACAATGAGCAGTTCTTC
CDR3aa: CASSLQGTSSYNEQFF

d_gene: TRBD1
v_gene: TRBV15
abundance: many
j_gene: TRBJ2-6
CDR3nt: TGTGCCACCGGGACAGGCCCATCTGGGGCCAACGTCCTGACTTTC
CDR3aa: CATGTGPSGANVLTF

d_gene: .
v_gene: TRBV5-1
abundance: many
j_gene: TRBJ1-1
CDR3nt: TGCGCCAGCAGCTACCTTCTTGGTACTGAAGCTTTCTTT
CDR3aa: CASSYLLGTEAFF

d_gene: TRBD1
v_gene: TRBV19
abundance: few
j_gene: TRBJ1-1
CDR3nt: TGTGCCACCCGAACCGGGACAGGGCCTGAAGCTTTCTTT
CDR3aa: CATRTGTGPEAFF

d_gene: .
v_gene: TRBV5-1
abundance: many
j_gene: TRBJ2-1
CDR3nt: TGCGCCAGCAGCACACAACAGGGAAATGAGCAGTTCTTC
CDR3aa: CASSTQQGNEQFF

d_gene: .
v_gene: TRBV4-2
abundance: many
j_gene: TRBJ1-1
CDR3nt: TGTGCCAGCAGCCCCATACAGGGGAACACTGAAGCTTTCTTT
CDR3aa: CASSPIQGNTEAFF

d_gene: .
v_gene: TRBV4-1
abundance: many
j_gene: TRBJ2-5
CDR3nt: TGCGCCAGCAGCCAGGAGGGGAATGTTGGAGAGACCCAGTACTTC
CDR3aa: CASSQEGNVGETQYF

d_gene: TRBD2
v_gene: TRBV5-1
abundance: many
j_gene: TRBJ2-7
CDR3nt: TGCGCCAGCCAGCTGACTAGCGGGAGATTCTACGAGCAGTACTTC
CDR3aa: CASQLTSGRFYEQYF

d_gene: .
v_gene: TRBV28
abundance: many
j_gene: TRBJ2-7
CDR3nt: TGTGCCAGCAGCTCAACCGGGACCACCCGTCAGTTAGCCGAGCAGTACTTC
CDR3aa: CASSSTGTTRQLAEQYF

d_gene: .
v_gene: TRBV7-2
abundance: many
j_gene: TRBJ1-3
CDR3nt: TGTGCCAGCAGCTTAGGAGGGTCTTCTGGAAACACCATATATTTT
CDR3aa: CASSLGGSSGNTIYF

d_gene: TRBD1
v_gene: TRBV6-1
abundance: many
j_gene: TRBJ2-1
CDR3nt: TGTGCCAGCAGTAGAAACAGGGGAAATGAGCAGTTCTTC
CDR3aa: CASSRNRGNEQFF

d_gene: .
v_gene: TRBV4-2
abundance: .
j_gene: TRBJ2-2
CDR3nt: TGTGCCATGAGCCCAGGGGTCACCGGGGAGCTGTTTTTT
CDR3aa: CAMSPGVTGELFF

d_gene: TRBD2
v_gene: TRBV15
abundance: many
j_gene: TRBJ2-1
CDR3nt: TGTGCCACCAGCAGCTTTGTTAGCGGGCTCTACAATGAGCAGTTCTTC
CDR3aa: CATSSFVSGLYNEQFF

d_gene: .
v_gene: TRBV4-1
abundance: many
j_gene: TRBJ1-3
CDR3nt: TGCGCCAGCAGCCCGAACGGGGTCTCTGGAAACACCATATATTTT
CDR3aa: CASSPNGVSGNTIYF

d_gene: .
v_gene: TRBV6-5
abundance: many
j_gene: TRBJ1-2
CDR3nt: TGTGCCAGCCTGGATACAGGGCTTGGCTATGGCTACACCTTC
CDR3aa: CASLDTGLGYGYTF

d_gene: .
v_gene: TRBV5-1
abundance: many
j_gene: TRBJ1-2
CDR3nt: TGCGCCAGCAGCGAGGACCCGACTAACTATGGCTACACCTTC
CDR3aa: CASSEDPTNYGYTF

d_gene: .
v_gene: TRBV6-5
abundance: many
j_gene: TRBJ2-2
CDR3nt: TGTGCCAGCAGGCTAGGCACCGGGGAGCTGTTTTTT
CDR3aa: CASRLGTGELFF

d_gene: .
v_gene: TRBV6-1
abundance: many
j_gene: TRBJ1-2
CDR3nt: TGTGCCAGCAGCAACCTGTCAAACTATGGCTACACCTTC
CDR3aa: CASSNLSNYGYTF

d_gene: .
v_gene: TRBV7-2
abundance: many
j_gene: TRBJ2-7
CDR3nt: TGTGCCAGCAGCTCCACCGCAGGAGACCCCCTCGAGCAGTACTTC
CDR3aa: CASSSTAGDPLEQYF

d_gene: TRBD2
v_gene: TRBV29-1
abundance: many
j_gene: TRBJ2-1
CDR3nt: TGCAGCGTCGATCCGACTAGCGGGGAGGAAGAGTTCTTC
CDR3aa: CSVDPTSGEEEFF

d_gene: .
v_gene: TRBV5-4
abundance: many
j_gene: TRBJ2-7
CDR3nt: TGTGCCAGCAGCAAAGAAAGCGGCCAGCCCTACGAGCAGTACTTC
CDR3aa: CASSKESGQPYEQYF

d_gene: .
v_gene: TRBV6-5
abundance: many
j_gene: TRBJ1-6
CDR3nt: TGTGCCAGCAGCCCCGGCGGGAGTTATAATTCACCCCTCCACTTT
CDR3aa: CASSPGGSYNSPLHF

d_gene: .
v_gene: TRBV3-1
abundance: .
j_gene: TRBJ1-5
CDR3nt: TGTGCCAGCAGCAAGCTGGTCTTTCAGCCCCAGCATTTT
CDR3aa: CASSKLVFQPQHF